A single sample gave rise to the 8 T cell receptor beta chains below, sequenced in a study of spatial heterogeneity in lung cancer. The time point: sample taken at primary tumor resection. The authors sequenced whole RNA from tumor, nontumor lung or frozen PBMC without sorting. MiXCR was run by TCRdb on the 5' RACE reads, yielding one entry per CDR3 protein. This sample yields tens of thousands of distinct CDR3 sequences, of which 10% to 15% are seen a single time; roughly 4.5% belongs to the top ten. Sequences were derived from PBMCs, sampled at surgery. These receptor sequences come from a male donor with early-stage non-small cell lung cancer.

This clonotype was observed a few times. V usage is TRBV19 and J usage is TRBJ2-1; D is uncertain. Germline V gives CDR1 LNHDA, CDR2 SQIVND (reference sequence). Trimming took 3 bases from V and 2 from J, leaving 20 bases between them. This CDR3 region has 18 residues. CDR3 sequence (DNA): TGTGCCAGTAGTATCACCCCCTGGACCCAAAGCGCCTACAATGAGCAGTTCTTC. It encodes CASSITPWTQSAYNEQFF.

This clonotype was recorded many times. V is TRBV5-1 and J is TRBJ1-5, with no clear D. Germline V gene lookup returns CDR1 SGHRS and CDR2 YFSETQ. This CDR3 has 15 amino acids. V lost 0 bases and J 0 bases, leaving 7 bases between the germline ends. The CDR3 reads CASSLEGNSNQPQHF. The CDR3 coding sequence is TGCGCCAGCAGCTTGGAGGGCAATAGCAATCAGCCCCAGCATTTT. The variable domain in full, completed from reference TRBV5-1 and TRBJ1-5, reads KAGVTQTPRYLIKTRGQQVTLSCSPISGHRSVSWYQQTPGQGLQFLFEYFSETQRNKGNFPGRFSGRQFSNSRSEMNVSTLELGDSALYLCASSLEGNSNQPQHFGDGTRLSIL.

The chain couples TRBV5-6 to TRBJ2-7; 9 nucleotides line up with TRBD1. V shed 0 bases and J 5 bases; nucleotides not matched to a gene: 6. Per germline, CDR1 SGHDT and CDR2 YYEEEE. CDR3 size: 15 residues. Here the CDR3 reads CASSLGTGVVDEQYF. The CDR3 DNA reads TGTGCCAGCAGCTTGGGGACAGGGGTTGTGGACGAGCAGTACTTC.

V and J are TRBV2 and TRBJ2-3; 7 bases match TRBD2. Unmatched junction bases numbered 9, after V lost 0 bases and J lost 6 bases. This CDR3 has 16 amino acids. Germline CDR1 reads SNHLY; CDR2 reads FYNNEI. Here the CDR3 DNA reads TGTGCCAGCAGTGAAGCTAGGAGACACGGGGGGGATACGCAGTATTTT. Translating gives CASSEARRHGGDTQYF.

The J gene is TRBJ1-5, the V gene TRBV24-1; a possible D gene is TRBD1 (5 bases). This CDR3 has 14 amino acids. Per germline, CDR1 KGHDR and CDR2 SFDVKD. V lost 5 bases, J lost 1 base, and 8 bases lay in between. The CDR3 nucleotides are TGTGCCACCAGTGTGAGGGACAGCAATCAGCCCCAGCATTTT. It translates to CATSVRDSNQPQHF.

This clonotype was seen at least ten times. The CDR3 DNA is TGCAGTGCTATCTCGAGGAGGGGCCATGGCTACACCTTC. Its protein is CSAISRRGHGYTF. This chain joins TRBV20-1 and TRBJ1-2, with D possibly TRBD1 on 5 matching bases. Germline V gene sequence: CDR1 DFQATT, CDR2 SNEGSKA (reference sequence). Trimming cost V 4 bases and J 6 bases, with 15 bases left between them. The CDR3 totals 13 residues.

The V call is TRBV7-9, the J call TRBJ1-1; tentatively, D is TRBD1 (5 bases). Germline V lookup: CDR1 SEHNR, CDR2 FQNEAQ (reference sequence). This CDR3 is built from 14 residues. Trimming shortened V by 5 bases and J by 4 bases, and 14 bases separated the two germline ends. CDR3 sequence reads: CASSVQGRGTEAFF. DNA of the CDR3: TGTGCCAGCAGCGTACAAGGGAGGGGCACTGAAGCTTTCTTT.

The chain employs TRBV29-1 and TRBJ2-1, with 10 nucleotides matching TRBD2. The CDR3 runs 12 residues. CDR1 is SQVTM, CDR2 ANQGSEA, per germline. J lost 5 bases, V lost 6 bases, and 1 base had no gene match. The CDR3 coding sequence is TGCAGCGTCGGACTAGCGGACAATGAGCAGTTCTTC. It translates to CSVGLADNEQFF.